The present entry profiles one TCR beta chain with its context. V lost 3 bases, J lost 6 bases, and 21 bases lay in between. Germline V gives CDR1 SEHNR, CDR2 FQNEAQ (reference sequence). This CDR3 is 17 amino acids long. Assay used: immunoSEQ multiplex PCR; TCRdb lists only in-frame clones, some missing. The sample consists of hundreds of thousands of clones, about 89% of them appearing once. The data derive from a study of blood T cell repertoires in COVID-19. Study-wide context: Italy, Spain and the United States were the sources of the convalescent and acute COVID-19 samples.

The TCR sequence derives from a woman in her 30s with COVID-19, enrolled during active disease. Sequencing used peripheral blood. This chain joins TRBV7-9 and TRBJ2-1; D may be TRBD1 (7 bases). In DNA form, the CDR3 reads TGTGCCAGCAGCTTTCGGGACAGCAGACCCGGGGGCAATGAGCAGTTCTTC. It codes for CASSFRDSRPGGNEQFF.